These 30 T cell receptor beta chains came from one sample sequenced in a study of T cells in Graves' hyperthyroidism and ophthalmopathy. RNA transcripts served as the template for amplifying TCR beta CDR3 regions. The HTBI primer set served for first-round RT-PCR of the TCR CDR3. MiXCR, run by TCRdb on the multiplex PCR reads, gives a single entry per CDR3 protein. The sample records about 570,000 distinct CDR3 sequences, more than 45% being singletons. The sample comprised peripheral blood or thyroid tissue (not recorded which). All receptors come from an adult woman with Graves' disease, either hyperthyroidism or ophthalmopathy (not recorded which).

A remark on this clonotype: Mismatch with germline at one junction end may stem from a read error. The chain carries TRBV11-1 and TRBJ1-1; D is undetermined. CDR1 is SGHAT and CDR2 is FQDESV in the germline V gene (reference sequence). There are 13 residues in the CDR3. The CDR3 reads CSSSLDDFTEAFF. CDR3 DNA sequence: TGTTCCAGCAGCTTAGATGATTTCACTGAAGCTTTCTTT.

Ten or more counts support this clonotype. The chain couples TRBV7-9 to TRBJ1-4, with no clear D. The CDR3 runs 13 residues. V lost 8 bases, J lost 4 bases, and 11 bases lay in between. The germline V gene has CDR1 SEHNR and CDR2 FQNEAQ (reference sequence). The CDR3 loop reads CASCLDRNEKLFF. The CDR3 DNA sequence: TGTGCCAGCTGCCTGGATCGTAATGAAAAACTGTTTTTT.

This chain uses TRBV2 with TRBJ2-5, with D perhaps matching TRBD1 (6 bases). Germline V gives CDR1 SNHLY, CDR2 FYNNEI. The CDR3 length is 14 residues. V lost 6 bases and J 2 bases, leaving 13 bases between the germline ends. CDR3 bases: TGTGCCAGCAGAGTCGGGACACAGCAAGAGACCCAGTACTTC. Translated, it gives CASRVGTQQETQYF. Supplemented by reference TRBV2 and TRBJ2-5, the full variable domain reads EPEVTQTPSHQVTQMGQEVILRCVPISNHLYFYWYRQILGQKVEFLVSFYNNEISEKSEIFDDQFSVERPDGSNFTLKIRSTKLEDSAMYFCASRVGTQQETQYFGPGTRLLVL.

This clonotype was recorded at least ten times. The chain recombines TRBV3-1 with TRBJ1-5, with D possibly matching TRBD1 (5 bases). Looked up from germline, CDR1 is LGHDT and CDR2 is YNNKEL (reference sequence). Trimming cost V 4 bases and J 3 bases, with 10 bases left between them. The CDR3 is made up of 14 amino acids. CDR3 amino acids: CASSLGGDNQPQHF. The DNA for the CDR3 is TGTGCCAGCAGCCTGGGGGGGGACAATCAGCCCCAGCATTTT. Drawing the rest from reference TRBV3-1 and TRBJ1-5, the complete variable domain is DTAVSQTPKYLVTQMGNDKSIKCEQNLGHDTMYWYKQDSKKFLKIMFSYNNKELIINETVPNRFSPKSPDKAHLNLHINSLELGDSAVYFCASSLGGDNQPQHFGDGTRLSIL.

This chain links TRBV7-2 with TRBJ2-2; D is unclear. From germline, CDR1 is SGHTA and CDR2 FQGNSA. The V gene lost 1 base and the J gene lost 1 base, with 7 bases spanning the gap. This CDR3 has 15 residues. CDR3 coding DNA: TGTGCCAGCAGCTTAGTACAGAAGAACACCGGGGAGCTGTTTTTT. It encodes CASSLVQKNTGELFF.

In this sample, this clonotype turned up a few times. The CDR3 spells CASSSGTSGSTGSYEQYF. The CDR3 coding sequence is TGTGCCAGCAGTTCCGGGACTAGCGGGAGCACGGGCTCCTACGAGCAGTACTTC. This rearrangement joins TRBV6-6 to TRBJ2-7; 14 nucleotides line up with TRBD2. Per the germline V gene, CDR1 is MNHNY and CDR2 is SVGAGI (reference sequence). Trimming at V came to 4 bases and at J to 0 bases, leaving 8 bases not matched to a gene. CDR3 length: 18 amino acids.

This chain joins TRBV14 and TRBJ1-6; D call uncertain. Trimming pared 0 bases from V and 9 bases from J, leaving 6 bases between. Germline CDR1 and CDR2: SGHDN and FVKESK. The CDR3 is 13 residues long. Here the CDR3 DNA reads TGTGCCAGCAGCCAAGATCTGCGTTCACCCCTCCACTTT. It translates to CASSQDLRSPLHF.

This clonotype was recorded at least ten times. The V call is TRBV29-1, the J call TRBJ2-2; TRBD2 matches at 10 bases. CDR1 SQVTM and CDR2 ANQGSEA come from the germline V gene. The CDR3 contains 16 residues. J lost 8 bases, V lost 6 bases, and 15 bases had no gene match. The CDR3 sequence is CSVQGASGSVTGELFF. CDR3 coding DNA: TGCAGCGTCCAGGGGGCTAGCGGGAGTGTTACTGGGGAGCTGTTTTTT.

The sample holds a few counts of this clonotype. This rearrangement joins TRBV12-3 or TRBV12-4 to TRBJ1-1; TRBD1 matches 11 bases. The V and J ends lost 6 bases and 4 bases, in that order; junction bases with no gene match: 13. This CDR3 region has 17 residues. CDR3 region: CASSPTRTGGASTEAFF. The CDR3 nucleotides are TGTGCCAGCAGCCCTACGAGGACAGGGGGCGCGAGCACTGAAGCTTTCTTT.

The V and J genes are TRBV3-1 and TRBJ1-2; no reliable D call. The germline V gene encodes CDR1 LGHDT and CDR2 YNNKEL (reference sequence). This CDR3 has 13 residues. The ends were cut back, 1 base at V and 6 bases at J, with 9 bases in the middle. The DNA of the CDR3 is TGTGCCAGCAGCCAAGGGGGTTTACATGGCTACACCTTC. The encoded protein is CASSQGGLHGYTF.

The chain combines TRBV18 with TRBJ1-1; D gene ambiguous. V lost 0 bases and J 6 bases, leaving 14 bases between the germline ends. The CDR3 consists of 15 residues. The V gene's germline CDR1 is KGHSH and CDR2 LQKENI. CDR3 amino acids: CASSPPGSAVAEAFF. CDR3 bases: TGTGCCAGCTCACCACCCGGATCCGCTGTCGCTGAAGCTTTCTTT.

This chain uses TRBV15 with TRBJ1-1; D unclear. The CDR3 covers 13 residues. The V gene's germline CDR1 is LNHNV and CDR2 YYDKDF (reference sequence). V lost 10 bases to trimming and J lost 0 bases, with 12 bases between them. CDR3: CASRGRLNTEAFF. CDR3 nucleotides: TGTGCCAGCCGCGGACGTTTGAACACTGAAGCTTTCTTT.

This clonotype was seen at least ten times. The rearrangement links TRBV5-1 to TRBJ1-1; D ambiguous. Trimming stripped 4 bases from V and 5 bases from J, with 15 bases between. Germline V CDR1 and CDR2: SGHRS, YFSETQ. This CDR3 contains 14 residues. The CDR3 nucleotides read TGCGCCAGCAGCCCGGGGTCCCGAACTACTGAAGCTTTCTTT. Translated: CASSPGSRTTEAFF.

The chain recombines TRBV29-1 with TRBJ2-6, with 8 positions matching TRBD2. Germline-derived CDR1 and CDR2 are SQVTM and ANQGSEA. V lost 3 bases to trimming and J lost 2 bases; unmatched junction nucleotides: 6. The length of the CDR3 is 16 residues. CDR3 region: CSVDLTSDPGANVLTF. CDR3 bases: TGCAGCGTTGACCTGACTAGCGACCCTGGGGCCAACGTCCTGACTTTC.

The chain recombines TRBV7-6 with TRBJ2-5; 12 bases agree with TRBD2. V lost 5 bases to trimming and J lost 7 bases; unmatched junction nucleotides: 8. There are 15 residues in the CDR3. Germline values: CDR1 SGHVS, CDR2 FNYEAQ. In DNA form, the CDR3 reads TGTGCCAGCAGCCCACGGACTAGCGGGATGGGGACCCAGTACTTC. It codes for CASSPRTSGMGTQYF.

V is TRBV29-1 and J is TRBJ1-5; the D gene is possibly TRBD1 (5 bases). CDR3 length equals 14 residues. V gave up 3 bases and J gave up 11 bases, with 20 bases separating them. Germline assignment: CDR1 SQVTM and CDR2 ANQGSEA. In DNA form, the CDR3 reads TGCAGCGTTGAGGAGGCGGGGACCCAAGAGACCCAGCATTTT. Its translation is CSVEEAGTQETQHF.

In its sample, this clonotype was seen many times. The CDR3 spells CASSSTLGRSNTEAFF. CDR3 in DNA: TGTGCCAGCAGTTCCACACTCGGGAGGTCGAACACTGAAGCTTTCTTT. The gene calls are TRBV6-5 and TRBJ1-1; D is uncertain. Germline assignment: CDR1 MNHEY and CDR2 SVGAGI. CDR3 length equals 16 residues. V was cut by 4 bases and J by 1 base, with 16 bases left in between.

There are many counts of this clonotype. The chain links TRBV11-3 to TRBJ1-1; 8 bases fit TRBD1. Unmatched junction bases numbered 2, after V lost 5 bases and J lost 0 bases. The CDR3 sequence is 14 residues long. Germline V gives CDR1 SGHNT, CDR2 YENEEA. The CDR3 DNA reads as TGTGCCAGCAGCCCAGGGGGCCTGAACACTGAAGCTTTCTTT. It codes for CASSPGGLNTEAFF.

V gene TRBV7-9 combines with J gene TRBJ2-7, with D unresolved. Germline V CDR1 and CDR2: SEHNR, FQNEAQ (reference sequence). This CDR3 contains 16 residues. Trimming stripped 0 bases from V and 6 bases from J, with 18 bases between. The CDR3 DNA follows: TGTGCCAGCAGCTTAGCCCCCTTCCCCGTAAGTCGCGAGCAGTACTTC. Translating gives CASSLAPFPVSREQYF.

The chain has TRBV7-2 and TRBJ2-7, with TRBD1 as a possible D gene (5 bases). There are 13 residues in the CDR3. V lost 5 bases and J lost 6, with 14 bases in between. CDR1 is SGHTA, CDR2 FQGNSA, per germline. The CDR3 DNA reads TGTGCCAGCAGCAACGACAGAATGAGCGAGCAGTACTTC. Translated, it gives CASSNDRMSEQYF.

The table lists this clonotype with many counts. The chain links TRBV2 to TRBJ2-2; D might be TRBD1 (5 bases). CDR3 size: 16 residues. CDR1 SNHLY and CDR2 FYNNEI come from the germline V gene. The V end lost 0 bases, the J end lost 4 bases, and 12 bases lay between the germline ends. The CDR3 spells CASSEALGPTTGELFF. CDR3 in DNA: TGTGCCAGCAGTGAAGCGTTGGGGCCGACCACCGGGGAGCTGTTTTTT.

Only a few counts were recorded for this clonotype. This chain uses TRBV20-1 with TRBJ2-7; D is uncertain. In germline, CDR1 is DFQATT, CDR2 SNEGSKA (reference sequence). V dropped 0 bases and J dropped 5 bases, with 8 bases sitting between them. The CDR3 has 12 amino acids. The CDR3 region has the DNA TGCAGTGCTAGAGATAGGGCCCACGAGCAGTACTTC. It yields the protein CSARDRAHEQYF.

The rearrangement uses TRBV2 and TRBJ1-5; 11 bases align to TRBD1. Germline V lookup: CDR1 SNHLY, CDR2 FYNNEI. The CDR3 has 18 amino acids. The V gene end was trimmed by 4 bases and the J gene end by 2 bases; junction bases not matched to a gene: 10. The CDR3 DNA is TGTGCCAGCAGTGCTAGATTCGGACAGGGGGCTGGCAATCAGCCCCAGCATTTT. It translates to CASSARFGQGAGNQPQHF.

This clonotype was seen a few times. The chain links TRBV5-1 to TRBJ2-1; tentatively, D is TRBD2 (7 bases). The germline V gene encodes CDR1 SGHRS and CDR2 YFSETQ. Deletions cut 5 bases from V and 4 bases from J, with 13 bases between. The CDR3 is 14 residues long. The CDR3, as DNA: TGCGCCAGCAGAAGGGGAGGGGGTTACAATGAGCAGTTCTTC. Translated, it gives CASRRGGGYNEQFF.

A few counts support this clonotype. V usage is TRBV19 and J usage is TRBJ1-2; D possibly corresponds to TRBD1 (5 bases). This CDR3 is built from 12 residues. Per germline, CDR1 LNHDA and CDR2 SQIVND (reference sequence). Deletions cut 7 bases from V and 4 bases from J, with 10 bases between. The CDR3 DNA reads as TGTGCCAGTACCTCAGGGAGCTATGGCTACACCTTC. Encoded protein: CASTSGSYGYTF.

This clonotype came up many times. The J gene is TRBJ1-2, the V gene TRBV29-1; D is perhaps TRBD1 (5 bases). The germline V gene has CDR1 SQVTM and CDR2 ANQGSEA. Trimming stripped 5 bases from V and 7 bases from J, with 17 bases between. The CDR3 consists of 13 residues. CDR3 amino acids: CSVTGTQGGGYTF. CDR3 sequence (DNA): TGCAGCGTTACCGGGACCCAGGGCGGTGGCTACACCTTC. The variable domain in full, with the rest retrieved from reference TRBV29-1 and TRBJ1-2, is SAVISQKPSRDICQRGTSLTIQCQVDSQVTMMFWYRQQPGQSLTLIATANQGSEATYESGFVIDKFPISRPNLTFSTLTVSNMSPEDSSIYLCSVTGTQGGGYTFGSGTRLTVV.

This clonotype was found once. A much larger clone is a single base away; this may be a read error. CDR3 nucleotide sequence: TGTGCCAGCGGTGGACTGGGGTATGAGCAGTTCTTC. Translated: CASGGLGYEQFF. J is TRBJ2-1 and V is TRBV2; D perhaps matches TRBD2 (5 bases). This CDR3 is built from 12 residues. CDR1 and CDR2 (germline): SNHLY, FYNNEI. Trimming shortened V by 8 bases and J by 8 bases, and 13 bases separated the two germline ends.

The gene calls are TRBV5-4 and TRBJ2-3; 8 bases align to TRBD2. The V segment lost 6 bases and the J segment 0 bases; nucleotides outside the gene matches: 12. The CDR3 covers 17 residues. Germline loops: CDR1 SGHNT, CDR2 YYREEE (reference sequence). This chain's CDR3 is CASTSERGYSSTDTQYF. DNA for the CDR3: TGTGCCAGCACCTCGGAGCGGGGGTATTCTAGCACAGATACGCAGTATTTT.

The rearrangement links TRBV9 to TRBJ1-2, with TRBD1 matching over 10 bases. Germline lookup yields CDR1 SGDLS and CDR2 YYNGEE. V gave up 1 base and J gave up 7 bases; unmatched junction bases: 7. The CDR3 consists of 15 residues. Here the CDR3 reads CASSVSGTGEGGYTF. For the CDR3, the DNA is TGTGCCAGCAGCGTATCCGGGACAGGGGAGGGTGGCTACACCTTC.

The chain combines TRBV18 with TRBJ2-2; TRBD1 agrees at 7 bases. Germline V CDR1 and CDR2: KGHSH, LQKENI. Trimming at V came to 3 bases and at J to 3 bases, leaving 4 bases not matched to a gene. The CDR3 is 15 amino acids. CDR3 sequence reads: CASSPWTGDTGELFF. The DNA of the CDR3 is TGTGCCAGCTCACCTTGGACAGGAGACACCGGGGAGCTGTTTTTT.